This is a list of T cell receptor beta chains from one sample in a study of tumor-infiltrating lymphocytes in primary liver carcinoma. TCRdb reanalysed the multiplex PCR reads using MiXCR and keeps one entry per CDR3 protein. The sample includes approximately 300,000 distinct CDR3 sequences, about 62% of them seen just once. Sequencing was carried out using peripheral blood. The source is a man aged 35 to 55 with primary liver carcinoma and hepatitis B virus infection. CDR3s include the opening cysteine and the closing phenylalanine or tryptophan. D genes are given only for firm matches. Size tells how often a clone was seen (once, few, many) or the class of an expanded clone, and some rows leave it out.

V	J	length	size	D	CDR3	DNA
TRBV7-9	TRBJ2-1	16	NA	NA	CASSLRGTAITNEQFF	TGTGCCAGCAGCTTAAGGGGGACCGCCATAACCAATGAGCAGTTCTTC
TRBV11-1	TRBJ1-6	17	few	TRBD1	CASSRGQGSSHSSPLHF	TGTGCCAGCAGCCGCGGACAGGGGAGCTCCCATAGTTCACCCCTCCACTTT
TRBV29-1	TRBJ2-7	15	NA	NA	CNVEYTGTSTYEQCF	TGCAACGTTGAATATACCGGGACTTCAACCTACGAACAGTGCTTC
TRBV4-2	TRBJ1-2	17	NA	TRBD1	CASSHVGTGGAAKGHTF	TGTGCCAGCAGCCATGTAGGGACAGGGGGCGCAGCGAAGGGCCACACCTTT
TRBV7-9	TRBJ2-7	13	NA	TRBD1	CASTRTGRYEQYF	TGTGCCAGCACTCGGACAGGGCGGTACGAGCAGTACTTC
TRBV6-5	TRBJ1-1	14	many	TRBD1	CASSYARGDTEAFF	TGTGCCAGCAGTTACGCCAGGGGGGACACTGAAGCTTTCTTT
TRBV20-1	TRBJ1-1	13	NA	NA	CSAAQGRSSEAFF	TGCAGTGCGGCACAGGGTAGATCGTCTGAAGCTTTCTTT
TRBV29-1	TRBJ2-1	10	NA	NA	CSVEVNEQFF	TGCAGCGTTGAAGTGAATGAGCAGTTCTTC
TRBV29-1	TRBJ1-2	13	many	NA	CSVAGQSNYGYTF	TGCAGCGTTGCTGGCCAGTCTAACTATGGCTACACCTTC
TRBV2	TRBJ1-4	13	few	NA	CASSDDAREKLFF	TGTGCCAGCAGTGATGACGCCCGGGAAAAACTGTTTTTT
TRBV7-9	TRBJ2-2	16	NA	NA	CASSGKAGVNTWKLFF	TGTGCCAGTAGCGGAAAGGCAGGAGTGAACACCTGGAAGCTGTTTTTT
TRBV28	TRBJ1-6	14	NA	NA	CASISASHNSPLHF	TGTGCCAGCATTTCGGCCAGCCATAATTCACCCCTCCACTTT
TRBV5-6	TRBJ2-4	15	NA	NA	CASSFISAEGDIQYF	TGTGCCAGCAGCTTTATTTCCGCGGAGGGGGACATTCAGTACTTC
TRBV5-4	TRBJ2-7	14	once	NA	CASSPGSHNSERYF	TGTGCCAGCAGCCCAGGATCCCACAACAGCGAGCGGTACTTC
TRBV29-1	TRBJ2-7	14	many	TRBD1	CSVSGTGGSYEQYF	TGCAGCGTTTCCGGGACAGGCGGTTCCTACGAGCAGTACTTC
TRBV5-1	TRBJ2-2	14	NA	NA	CASSEQGPTGELFF	TGCGCCAGCAGCGAACAGGGACCCACCGGGGAGCTGTTTTTT
TRBV4-1	TRBJ2-6	17	NA	NA	CASSQVTGLSVANVLTF	TGTGCCAGCAGCCAAGTTACGGGGTTATCTGTGGCCAACGTCCTGACTTTC
TRBV4-3	TRBJ2-1	18	NA	NA	CASSQDPFPEDGGNEQFF	TGCGCCAGTAGCCAAGATCCCTTTCCCGAGGATGGGGGAAATGAGCAGTTCTTC
TRBV10-3	TRBJ1-3	15	NA	TRBD1	CAISGGQNPGSTIYF	TGTGCCATCAGTGGGGGACAGAACCCAGGGAGCACCATATATTTT
TRBV6-6	TRBJ1-1	15	few	TRBD1	CASSYPTGGDTEAFF	TGTGCCAGCAGTTACCCGACAGGGGGAGACACTGAAGCTTTCTTT